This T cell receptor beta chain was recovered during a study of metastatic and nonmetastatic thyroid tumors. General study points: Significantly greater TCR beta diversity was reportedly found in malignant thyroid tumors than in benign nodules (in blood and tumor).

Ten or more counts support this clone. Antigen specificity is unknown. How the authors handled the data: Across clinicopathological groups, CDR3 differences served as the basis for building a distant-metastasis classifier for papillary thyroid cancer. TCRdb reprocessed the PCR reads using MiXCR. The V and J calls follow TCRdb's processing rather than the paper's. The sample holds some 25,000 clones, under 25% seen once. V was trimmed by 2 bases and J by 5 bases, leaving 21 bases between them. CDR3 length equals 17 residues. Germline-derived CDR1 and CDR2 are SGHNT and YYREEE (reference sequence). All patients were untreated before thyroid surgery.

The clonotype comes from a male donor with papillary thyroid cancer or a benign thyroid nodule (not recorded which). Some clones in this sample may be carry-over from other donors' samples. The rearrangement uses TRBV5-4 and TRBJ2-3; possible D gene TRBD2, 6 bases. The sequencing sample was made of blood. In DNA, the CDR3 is TGTGCCAGCAGCTTCCCTGAGGCGGGACGCGCGGTAGATACGCAGTATTTT. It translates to CASSFPEAGRAVDTQYF.